The rows below give T cell receptor beta chains drawn from one sample of a study of monozygotic twins with inflammatory bowel disease. No DNA is given; TCRdb re-called the 5' RACE reads and lists each CDR3 protein once. The specimen's table records a few hundred thousand distinct CDR3 sequences. The source material was blood. The receptors shown here come from a human donor with ulcerative colitis or Crohn's disease, or a healthy co-twin of an affected twin (not recorded which). Each CDR3 is given with its conserved first and last residue.

j_gene: TRBJ2-3; len: 17; v_gene: TRBV5-1; CDR3aa: CASSLTLSGGGTDTQYF
j_gene: TRBJ1-5; len: 12; v_gene: TRBV12-3/TRBV12-4; CDR3aa: CASSRQNQPQHF
j_gene: TRBJ2-2; len: 16; v_gene: TRBV7-3; CDR3aa: CASSPPGGLNTGELFF
j_gene: TRBJ2-2; len: 16; v_gene: TRBV18; CDR3aa: CASSPQLTANTGELFF
j_gene: TRBJ2-6; len: 14; v_gene: TRBV5-1; CDR3aa: CASREPSGANVLTF
j_gene: TRBJ2-7; len: 13; v_gene: TRBV5-6; CDR3aa: CASSRDAVYEQYF
j_gene: TRBJ2-3; len: 14; v_gene: TRBV24-1; CDR3aa: CATSDFVATDTQYF
j_gene: TRBJ1-5; len: 13; v_gene: TRBV6-2/TRBV6-3; CDR3aa: CASSYFGEQPQHF
j_gene: TRBJ1-5; len: 14; v_gene: TRBV4-1; CDR3aa: CASSQEGGYQPQHF
j_gene: TRBJ1-1; len: 12; v_gene: TRBV2; CDR3aa: CASSNRDRLAFF
j_gene: TRBJ1-1; len: 15; v_gene: TRBV21-1; CDR3aa: CASSKVGRVVTEAFF
j_gene: TRBJ1-1; len: 14; v_gene: TRBV30; CDR3aa: CACRQGALGAEAFF
j_gene: TRBJ2-7; len: 14; v_gene: TRBV4-1; CDR3aa: CASSHSGGTYEQYF
j_gene: TRBJ2-3; len: 15; v_gene: TRBV7-9; CDR3aa: CASSSRTGLTDTQYF
j_gene: TRBJ2-5; len: 11; v_gene: TRBV2; CDR3aa: CASTEAETQYF
j_gene: TRBJ2-1; len: 15; v_gene: TRBV5-1; CDR3aa: CASSFLAGAENEQFF
j_gene: TRBJ2-7; len: 15; v_gene: TRBV27; CDR3aa: CASSLNPGPLDEQYF
j_gene: TRBJ2-2; len: 16; v_gene: TRBV5-1; CDR3aa: CASSLRTGGNTGELFF